The source of this T cell receptor beta chain is a study of OX40 agonist ivuxolimab in advanced cancers. Study information: Participants averaged about 60 years of age (range roughly 23 to 85) and were roughly 80% male. Earlier treatment with anti-PD-1, anti-PD-L1 or anti-CTLA-4 was permitted, and approximately 38% had received some.

As regards this clone: Antigen specificity is unknown.

Notes on the study in general: Patients who responded partially at 0.1-3.0 mg/kg showed clonal expansion ranking among the lowest. Expanded peripheral T cells had an undetermined antigen specificity.

Sequenced by immunoSEQ multiplex PCR; TCRdb stores in-frame clones only, minus some. The sample shows fewer than 85,000 clones, about 73% of them seen only once. The CDR3 runs 16 residues. J was trimmed by 4 bases and V by 1 base; bases with no gene match: 5. The germline CDR1 and CDR2 sequences are KGHSH and LQKENI. The chain combines TRBV18 with TRBJ2-2, with 8 bases aligning to TRBD1. This receptor was obtained from an adult with an advanced solid tumor such as melanoma, head and neck, liver or kidney cancer. The specimen comprised CD4+ or CD8+ T cells sorted from blood, sampled in a trial of the OX40 agonist ivuxolimab. CDR3 nucleotide sequence: TGTGCCAGCTCACCACGGCAGGGGGCGAGCACCGGGGAGCTGTTTTTT. Encoded protein: CASSPRQGASTGELFF.